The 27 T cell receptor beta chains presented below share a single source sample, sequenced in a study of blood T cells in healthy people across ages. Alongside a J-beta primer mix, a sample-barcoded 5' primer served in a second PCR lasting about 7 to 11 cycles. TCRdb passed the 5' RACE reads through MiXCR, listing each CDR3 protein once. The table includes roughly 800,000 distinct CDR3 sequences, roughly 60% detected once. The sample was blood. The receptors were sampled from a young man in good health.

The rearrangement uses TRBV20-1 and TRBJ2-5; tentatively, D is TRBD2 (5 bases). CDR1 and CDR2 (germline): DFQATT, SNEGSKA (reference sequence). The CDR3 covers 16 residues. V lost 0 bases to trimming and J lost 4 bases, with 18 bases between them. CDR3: CSARDLELALGETQYF. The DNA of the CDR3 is TGCAGTGCTAGAGATTTAGAGTTAGCGTTGGGAGAGACCCAGTACTTC.

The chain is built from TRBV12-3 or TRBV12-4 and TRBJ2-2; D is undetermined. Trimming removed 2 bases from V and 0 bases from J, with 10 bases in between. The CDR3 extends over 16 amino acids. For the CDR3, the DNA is TGTGCCAGCAGTTTATTGGGGTTCGCGAACACCGGGGAGCTGTTTTTT. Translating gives CASSLLGFANTGELFF.

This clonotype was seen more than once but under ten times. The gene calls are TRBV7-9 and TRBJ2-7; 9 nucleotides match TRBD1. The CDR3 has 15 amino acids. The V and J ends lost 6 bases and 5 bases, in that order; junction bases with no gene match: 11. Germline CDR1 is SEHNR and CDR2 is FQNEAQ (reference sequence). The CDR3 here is CASSSLSGTGNEQYF. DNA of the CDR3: TGTGCCAGCAGTTCTCTCTCCGGGACAGGGAACGAGCAGTACTTC.

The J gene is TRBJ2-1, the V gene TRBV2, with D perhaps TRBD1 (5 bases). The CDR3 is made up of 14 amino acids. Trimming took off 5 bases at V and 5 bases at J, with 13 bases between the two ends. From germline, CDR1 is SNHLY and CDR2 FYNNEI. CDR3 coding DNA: TGTGCCAGCAGTCGACAGTTCAGCGACAATGAGCAGTTCTTC. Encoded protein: CASSRQFSDNEQFF.

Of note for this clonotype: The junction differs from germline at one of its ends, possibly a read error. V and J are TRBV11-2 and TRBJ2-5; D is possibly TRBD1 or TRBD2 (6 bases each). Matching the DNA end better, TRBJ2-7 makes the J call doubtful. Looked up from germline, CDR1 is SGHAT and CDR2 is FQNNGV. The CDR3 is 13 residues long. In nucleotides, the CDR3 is TGTACCAGCACCATAGGGGGGAGTTACGAGCAGTACTTC. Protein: CTSTIGGSYEQYF.

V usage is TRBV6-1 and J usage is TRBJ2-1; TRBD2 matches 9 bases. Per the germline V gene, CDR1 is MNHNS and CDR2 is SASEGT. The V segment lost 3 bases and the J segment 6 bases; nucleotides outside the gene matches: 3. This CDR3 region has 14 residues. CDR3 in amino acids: CASSDAGGRNEQFF. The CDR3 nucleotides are TGTGCCAGCAGTGATGCGGGGGGGCGCAATGAGCAGTTCTTC.

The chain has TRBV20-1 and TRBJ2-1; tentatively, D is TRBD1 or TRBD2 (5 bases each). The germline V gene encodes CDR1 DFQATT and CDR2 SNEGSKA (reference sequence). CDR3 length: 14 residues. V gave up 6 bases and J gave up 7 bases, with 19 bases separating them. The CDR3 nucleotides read TGCAGTGCCCAAACGGGGCAGGGCGGTAATGAGCAGTTCTTC. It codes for CSAQTGQGGNEQFF.

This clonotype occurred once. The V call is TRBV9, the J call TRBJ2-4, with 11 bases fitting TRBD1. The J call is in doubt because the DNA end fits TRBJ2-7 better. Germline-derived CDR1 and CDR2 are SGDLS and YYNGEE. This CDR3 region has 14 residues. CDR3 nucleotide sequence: TGTGCCAGCAGCCCCGGACAGGGGGCCTCCGAGCAGTACTTC. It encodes CASSPGQGASEQYF.

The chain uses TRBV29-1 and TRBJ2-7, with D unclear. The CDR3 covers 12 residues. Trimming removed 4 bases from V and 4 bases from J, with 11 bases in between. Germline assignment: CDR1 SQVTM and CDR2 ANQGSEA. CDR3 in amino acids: CSVAKTQYEQYF. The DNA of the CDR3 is TGCAGCGTTGCAAAGACGCAGTACGAGCAGTACTTC.

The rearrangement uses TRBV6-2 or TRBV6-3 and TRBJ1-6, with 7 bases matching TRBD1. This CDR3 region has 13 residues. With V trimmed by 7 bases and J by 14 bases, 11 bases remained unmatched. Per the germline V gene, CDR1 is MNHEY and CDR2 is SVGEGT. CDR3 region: CASTGQVVFALHF. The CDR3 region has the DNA TGTGCCAGCACCGGACAGGTCGTGTTTGCCCTCCACTTT.

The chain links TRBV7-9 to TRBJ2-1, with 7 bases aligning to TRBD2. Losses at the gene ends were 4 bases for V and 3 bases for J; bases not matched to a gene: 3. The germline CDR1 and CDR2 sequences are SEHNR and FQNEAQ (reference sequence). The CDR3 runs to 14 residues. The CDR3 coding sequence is TGTGCCAGCAGCTCCAGCGGGAACTACAATGAGCAGTTCTTC. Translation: CASSSSGNYNEQFF.

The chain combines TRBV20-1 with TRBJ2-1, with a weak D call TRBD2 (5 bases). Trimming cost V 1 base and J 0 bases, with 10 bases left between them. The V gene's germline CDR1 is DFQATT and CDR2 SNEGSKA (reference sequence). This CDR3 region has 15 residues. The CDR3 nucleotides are TGCAGTGCTAGAGTACCCGGGGACTCCTACAATGAGCAGTTCTTC. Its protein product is CSARVPGDSYNEQFF.

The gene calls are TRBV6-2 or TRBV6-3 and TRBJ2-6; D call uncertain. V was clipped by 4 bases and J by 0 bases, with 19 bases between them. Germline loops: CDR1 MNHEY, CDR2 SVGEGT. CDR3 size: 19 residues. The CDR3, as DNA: TGTGCCAGCAGTTTAGCAGCTATGGGTCCTCTCTCTGGGGCCAACGTCCTGACTTTC. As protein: CASSLAAMGPLSGANVLTF.

The CDR3 loop is CASSLRTGRQTQYF. As DNA, the CDR3 is TGTGCCAGCAGCTTAAGGACAGGGCGGCAGACCCAGTACTTC. This rearrangement joins TRBV7-6 to TRBJ2-5; 8 nucleotides line up with TRBD1. Germline CDR1 and CDR2: SGHVS and FNYEAQ. J was trimmed by 6 bases and V by 2 bases; bases with no gene match: 5. CDR3 length: 14 residues. The variable domain in full, with the rest retrieved from reference TRBV7-6 and TRBJ2-5, is GAGVSQSPRYKVTKRGQDVALRCDPISGHVSLYWYRQALGQGPEFLTYFNYEAQQDKSGLPNDRFSAERPEGSISTLTIQRTEQRDSAMYRCASSLRTGRQTQYFGPGTRLLVL.

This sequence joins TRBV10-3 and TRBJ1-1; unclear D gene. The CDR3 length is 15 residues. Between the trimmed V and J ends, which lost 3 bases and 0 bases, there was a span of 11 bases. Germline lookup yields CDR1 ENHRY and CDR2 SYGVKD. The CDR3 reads CAISDPGRMNTEAFF. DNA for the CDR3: TGTGCCATCAGTGACCCCGGACGTATGAACACTGAAGCTTTCTTT.

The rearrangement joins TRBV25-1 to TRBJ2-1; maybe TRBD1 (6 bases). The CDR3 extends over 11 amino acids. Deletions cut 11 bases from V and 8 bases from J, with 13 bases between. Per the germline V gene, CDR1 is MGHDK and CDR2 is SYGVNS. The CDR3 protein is CARKGEYEQFF. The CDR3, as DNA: TGTGCCCGAAAGGGGGAATATGAGCAGTTCTTC.

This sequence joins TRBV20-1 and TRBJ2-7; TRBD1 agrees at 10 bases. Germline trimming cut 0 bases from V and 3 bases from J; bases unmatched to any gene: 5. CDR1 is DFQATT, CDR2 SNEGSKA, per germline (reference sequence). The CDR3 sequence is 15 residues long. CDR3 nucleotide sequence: TGCAGTGCTAGAGATGGGACAGGGGTGGGCTACGAGCAGTACTTC. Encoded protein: CSARDGTGVGYEQYF.

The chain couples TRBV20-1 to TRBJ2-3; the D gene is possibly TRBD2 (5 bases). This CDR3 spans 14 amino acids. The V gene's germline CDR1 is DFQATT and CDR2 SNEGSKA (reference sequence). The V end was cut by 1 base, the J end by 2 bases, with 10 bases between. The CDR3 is CSARGLKSTDTQYF. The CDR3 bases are TGCAGTGCTAGAGGACTAAAGTCCACAGATACGCAGTATTTT.

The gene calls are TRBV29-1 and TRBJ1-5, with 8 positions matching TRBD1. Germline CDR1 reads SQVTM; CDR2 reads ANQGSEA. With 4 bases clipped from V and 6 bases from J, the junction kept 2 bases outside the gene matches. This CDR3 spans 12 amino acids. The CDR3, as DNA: TGCAGCGTTGGAGACAGGGGTCAGCCCCAGCATTTT. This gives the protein CSVGDRGQPQHF.

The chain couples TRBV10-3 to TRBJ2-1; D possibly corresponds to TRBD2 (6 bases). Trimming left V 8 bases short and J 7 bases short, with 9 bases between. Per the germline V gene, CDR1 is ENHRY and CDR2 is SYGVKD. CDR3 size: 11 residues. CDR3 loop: CAIRRGNEQFF. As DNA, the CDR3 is TGTGCCATCCGGAGGGGTAATGAGCAGTTCTTC.

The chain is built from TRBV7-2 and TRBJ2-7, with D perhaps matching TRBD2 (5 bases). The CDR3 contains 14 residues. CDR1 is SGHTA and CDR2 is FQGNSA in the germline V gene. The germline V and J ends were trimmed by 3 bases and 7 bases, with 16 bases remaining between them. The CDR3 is CASSFVPEAREQYF. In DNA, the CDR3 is TGTGCCAGCAGCTTCGTGCCGGAGGCTCGGGAGCAGTACTTC.

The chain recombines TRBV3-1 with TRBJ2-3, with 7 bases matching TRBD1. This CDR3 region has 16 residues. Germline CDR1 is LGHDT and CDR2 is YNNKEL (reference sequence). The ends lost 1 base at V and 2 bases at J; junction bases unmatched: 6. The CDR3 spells CASSQVTGTVTDTQYF. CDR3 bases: TGTGCCAGCAGCCAAGTGACCGGGACAGTCACAGATACGCAGTATTTT.

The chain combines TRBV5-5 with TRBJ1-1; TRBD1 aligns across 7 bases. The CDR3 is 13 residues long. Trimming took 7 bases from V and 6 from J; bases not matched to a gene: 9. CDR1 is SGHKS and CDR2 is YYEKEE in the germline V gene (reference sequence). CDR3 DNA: TGTGCCAGCTCTTTATCAGGGGGTCCTGAAGCTTTCTTT. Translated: CASSLSGGPEAFF.

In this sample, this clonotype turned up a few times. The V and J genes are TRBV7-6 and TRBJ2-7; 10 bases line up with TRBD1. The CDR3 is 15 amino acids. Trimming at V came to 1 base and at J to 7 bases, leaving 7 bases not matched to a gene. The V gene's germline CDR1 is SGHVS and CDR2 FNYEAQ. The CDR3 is CASSLGGTGVREQYF. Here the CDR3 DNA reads TGTGCCAGCAGCTTAGGTGGGACAGGGGTCCGGGAGCAGTACTTC. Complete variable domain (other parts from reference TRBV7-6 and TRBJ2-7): GAGVSQSPRYKVTKRGQDVALRCDPISGHVSLYWYRQALGQGPEFLTYFNYEAQQDKSGLPNDRFSAERPEGSISTLTIQRTEQRDSAMYRCASSLGGTGVREQYFGPGTRLTVT.

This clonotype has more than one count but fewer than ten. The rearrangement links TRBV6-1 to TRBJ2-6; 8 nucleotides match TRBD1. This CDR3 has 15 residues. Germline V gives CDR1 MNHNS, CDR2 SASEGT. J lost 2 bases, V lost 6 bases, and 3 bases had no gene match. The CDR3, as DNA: TGTGCCAGCAGAGCAGGGGGCACTGGGGCCAACGTCCTGACTTTC. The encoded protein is CASRAGGTGANVLTF.

The CDR3 spells CASTPRDSYEQYF. The DNA for the CDR3 is TGTGCCAGCACGCCAAGGGACTCCTACGAGCAGTACTTC. The chain has TRBV14 and TRBJ2-7, with D unresolved. Germline CDR1 reads SGHDN; CDR2 reads FVKESK. The CDR3 runs to 13 residues. V lost 7 bases, J lost 0 bases, and 10 bases lay in between.

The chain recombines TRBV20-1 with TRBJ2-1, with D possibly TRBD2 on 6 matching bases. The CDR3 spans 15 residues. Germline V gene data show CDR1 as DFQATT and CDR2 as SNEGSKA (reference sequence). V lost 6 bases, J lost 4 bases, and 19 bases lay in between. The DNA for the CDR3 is TGCAGTGCCCGTCTGACTAGTGTTGCGTACAATGAGCAGTTCTTC. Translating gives CSARLTSVAYNEQFF.